This passage covers 19 T cell receptor beta chains from one sample sequenced in a study of long-term antiretroviral therapy in people with HIV. Survey-level immunoSEQ v3.0 assays were run. Using immunoSEQ multiplex PCR, the repertoire was profiled, and TCRdb retains in-frame clones only, with some absent. The repertoire has about 33,000 clones, roughly 80% of them found once; the top ten carry under 8.5%. The specimen comprised unsorted PBMCs, sampled 2 years after starting antiretroviral therapy. The receptors come from a woman in her fifties or sixties with HIV.

Remarks on this clone: The sample carries other DNA sequences with the same CDR3. The V gene is TRBV7-9, the J gene TRBJ2-3, with D perhaps being TRBD1 or TRBD2 (5 bases each). With 5 bases removed from V and 0 bases from J, the gap between germline ends came to 12 bases. The CDR3 is 15 residues long. Germline loops: CDR1 SEHNR, CDR2 FQNEAQ (reference sequence). The CDR3: CASSPGTASTDTQYF. For the CDR3, the DNA is TGTGCCAGCAGCCCCGGGACCGCTAGCACAGATACGCAGTATTTT.

The V call is TRBV10-3, the J call TRBJ1-3; D call uncertain. The germline V and J ends were trimmed by 6 bases and 0 bases, with 9 bases remaining between them. Per germline, CDR1 ENHRY and CDR2 SYGVKD. The CDR3 has 14 amino acids. The CDR3 DNA is TGTGCCATCAGATCCTCGGACTCTGGAAACACCATATATTTT. Translating gives CAIRSSDSGNTIYF.

This clone was seen once. Written as DNA, the CDR3 is TGTGCCAGCAGAGCCCCCGTTGGGGAGACCCAGTACTTC. Its protein product is CASRAPVGETQYF. The rearrangement links TRBV6-5 to TRBJ2-5; D remains unclear. Between the trimmed V and J ends, which lost 6 bases and 5 bases, there was a span of 13 bases. The CDR3 length is 13 residues. In germline, CDR1 is MNHEY, CDR2 SVGAGI.

In its sample, this clone was seen once. The chain recombines TRBV30 with TRBJ2-7; possible D gene TRBD2, 5 bases. In germline, CDR1 is GTSNPN, CDR2 SVGIG (reference sequence). Trimming took off 1 base at V and 4 bases at J, with 5 bases between the two ends. The CDR3 consists of 11 residues. The DNA for the CDR3 is TGTGCCTGGAGTGCGGGGTACGAGCAGTACTTC. This sequence encodes CAWSAGYEQYF. The full variable domain, rest sourced from reference TRBV30 and TRBJ2-7, is SQTIHQWPATLVQPVGSPLSLECTVEGTSNPNLYWYRQAAGRGLQLLFYSVGIGQISSEVPQNLSASRPQDRQFILSSKKLLLSDSGFYLCAWSAGYEQYFGPGTRLTVT.

V is TRBV9 and J is TRBJ1-3, with D uncertain. V was shortened by 5 bases and J by 4 bases, with 7 bases between the two germline ends. Germline-derived CDR1 and CDR2 are SGDLS and YYNGEE. The CDR3 is made up of 12 amino acids. The CDR3: CASRGEGNTIYF. The CDR3 region has the DNA TGTGCCAGCAGGGGAGAGGGAAACACCATATATTTT.

The rearrangement links TRBV14 to TRBJ1-1; possible D gene TRBD1, 5 bases. Trimming cost V 4 bases and J 2 bases, with 14 bases left between them. This CDR3 contains 15 residues. Per germline, CDR1 SGHDN and CDR2 FVKESK. CDR3 in DNA: TGTGCCAGCAGCCTTCGACCCCAGGGCAACACTGAAGCTTTCTTT. It codes for CASSLRPQGNTEAFF.

The rearrangement uses TRBV30 and TRBJ2-1; D may correspond to TRBD1 or TRBD2 (5 bases each). V lost 3 bases to trimming and J lost 3 bases, with 6 bases between them. The CDR3 runs to 12 residues. Germline CDR1 reads GTSNPN; CDR2 reads SVGIG (reference sequence). The CDR3 spells CAWRGVYNEQFF. CDR3 bases: TGTGCCTGGAGGGGGGTCTACAATGAGCAGTTCTTC.

The CDR3 loop reads CASSSTPADTQYF. CDR3 nucleotide sequence: TGTGCCAGTAGTTCAACGCCAGCAGATACGCAGTATTTT. V gene TRBV19 combines with J gene TRBJ2-3; no clear D. The CDR3 is made up of 13 amino acids. In germline, CDR1 is LNHDA, CDR2 SQIVND (reference sequence). The V end was cut by 5 bases, the J end by 4 bases, with 10 bases between.

The chain uses TRBV11-3 and TRBJ2-1, with D unclear. V lost 0 bases and J 10 bases, leaving 10 bases between the germline ends. Germline V gene sequence: CDR1 SGHNT, CDR2 YENEEA. This CDR3 region has 13 residues. The CDR3 spells CASSLDFAGEQFF. DNA of the CDR3: TGTGCCAGCAGCTTAGATTTCGCTGGCGAGCAGTTCTTC.

The CDR3 DNA sequence: TGTGCCAGCAGCTTAGCCCAAAGCACCGGGGAGCTGTTTTTT. Translation gives CASSLAQSTGELFF. This chain links TRBV7-8 with TRBJ2-2; the D is unclear. Germline V gene data show CDR1 as SGHVS and CDR2 as FQNEAQ. V was trimmed by 0 bases and J by 4 bases, leaving 6 bases between them. There are 14 residues in the CDR3.

The chain links TRBV4-1 to TRBJ2-5, with a possible D match to TRBD2 (5 bases). The V and J ends lost 4 bases and 2 bases respectively, with 11 bases between them. The CDR3 covers 14 residues. Germline CDR1 reads MGHRA; CDR2 reads YSYEKL. The CDR3 DNA sequence: TGCGCCAGCAGCCGTCTGCCGGGGCAAGAGACCCAGTACTTC. It is translated as CASSRLPGQETQYF.

The rearrangement uses TRBV4-1 and TRBJ1-6, with unresolved D. This CDR3 is 14 amino acids long. Germline CDR1 MGHRA, CDR2 YSYEKL. The germline V and J ends were trimmed by 1 base and 10 bases, with 11 bases remaining between them. CDR3 nucleotide sequence: TGCGCCAGCAGCCAAGGACGCCTAGCGTCACCCCTCCACTTT. Encoded protein: CASSQGRLASPLHF.

The rearrangement uses TRBV5-1 and TRBJ1-4, with 8 bases identical to TRBD1. This CDR3 is built from 15 residues. Per germline, CDR1 SGHRS and CDR2 YFSETQ. The trim removed 6 bases at V and 7 bases at J, leaving 11 bases unmatched. The CDR3 sequence: CASTLVGTGLEKLFF. DNA of the CDR3: TGCGCCAGCACCCTTGTAGGGACAGGCCTTGAAAAACTGTTTTTT.

This clone was observed once. The CDR3 DNA follows: TGCGCCAGCAGCCTAGGATCGAACTATGGCTACACCTTC. Encoded protein: CASSLGSNYGYTF. V and J are TRBV4-1 and TRBJ1-2; D call uncertain. Germline values: CDR1 MGHRA, CDR2 YSYEKL. V was shortened by 4 bases and J by 2 bases, with 8 bases between the two germline ends. CDR3 length: 13 amino acids.

The V gene is TRBV27, the J gene TRBJ1-1; a possible D gene is TRBD1 (5 bases). The CDR3 consists of 14 residues. The V and J ends lost 4 bases and 1 base respectively, with 10 bases between them. CDR1 and CDR2 from the germline V gene are MNHEY and SMNVEV (reference sequence). This CDR3 is CASSSGRGNTEAFF. CDR3 sequence (DNA): TGTGCCAGCAGTTCTGGGAGGGGGAACACTGAAGCTTTCTTT.

V is TRBV9 and J is TRBJ1-6; 7 bases are shared with TRBD1. The junction had 4 bases not matched to a gene; V was cut back by 5 bases and J by 5 bases. CDR1 is SGDLS and CDR2 is YYNGEE in the germline V gene. The CDR3 has 14 amino acids. In DNA form, the CDR3 reads TGTGCCAGCAGTGGGACAGTTAATAATTCACCCCTCCACTTT. Its translation: CASSGTVNNSPLHF.

The V call is TRBV6-1, the J call TRBJ2-5; D remains ambiguous. Germline V lookup: CDR1 MNHNS, CDR2 SASEGT. Trimming cost V 7 bases and J 5 bases, with 14 bases left between them. CDR3 length: 13 amino acids. The DNA of the CDR3 is TGTGCCAGCAATGGTTTCCTGGGGGAGACCCAGTACTTC. Translation: CASNGFLGETQYF.

V gene TRBV27 combines with J gene TRBJ2-1; 9 bases match TRBD1. This CDR3 is built from 15 residues. Germline-derived CDR1 and CDR2 are MNHEY and SMNVEV (reference sequence). The ends lost 4 bases at V and 8 bases at J; junction bases unmatched: 9. The CDR3 sequence is CASSSPGQGSDEQFF. The CDR3 bases are TGTGCCAGCAGTTCTCCGGGACAGGGATCAGATGAGCAGTTCTTC.

The V gene is TRBV9, the J gene TRBJ2-2; D is possibly TRBD2 (7 bases). CDR1 and CDR2 (germline): SGDLS, YYNGEE. V lost 1 base and J 0 bases, leaving 16 bases between the germline ends. The CDR3 sequence is 18 residues long. The CDR3 sequence is CASSVPALGGPNTGELFF. DNA of the CDR3: TGTGCCAGCAGCGTACCCGCTTTGGGGGGGCCGAACACCGGGGAGCTGTTTTTT.